This TCR beta chain was found in a study of control samples from healthy donors and cancer patients. The junction had 7 bases not matched to a gene; V was cut back by 6 bases and J by 0 bases. The CDR3 length is 15 residues. Germline loops: CDR1 SGHVS, CDR2 FQNEAQ. Using immunoSEQ multiplex PCR, the repertoire was profiled, and TCRdb retains in-frame clones only, with some absent. The sample includes around 64,000 clones, approximately 89% seen only once; the top ten take around 5.1%. Input material: PBMCs. The chain employs TRBV7-8 and TRBJ2-5, with 7 positions matching TRBD1. The receptor comes from a man aged 55 to 69 with colorectal cancer. The DNA for the CDR3 is TGTGCCAGCAGACCCGACAGGGCAAACCAAGAGACCCAGTACTTC. Translating gives CASRPDRANQETQYF.